Below are 14 T cell receptor beta chains sequenced from a single sample in a study of response to subunit inactivated influenza vaccine. Each CDR3 protein gets one entry after TCRdb re-called the RT-PCR reads with MiXCR. The table includes just under 550,000 distinct CDR3 sequences, roughly 23% detected once. These data also formed part of another study, on T cells expressing NK-cell markers. That publication notes: UMI-tagged 5'RACE template switching yielded the TCR beta cDNA.

Material: CD4+ T cells sorted from PBMCs, obtained roughly 12 days after vaccination. The origin of the receptors is a man aged 45-65 years who received an inactivated influenza vaccine.

The CDR3 sequence is CASSLIGDTQYF. For the CDR3, the DNA is TGTGCCAGCAGCTTAATAGGAGATACGCAGTATTTT. This chain uses TRBV7-2 with TRBJ2-3; D is unresolved. The CDR3 runs 12 residues. Trimming removed 2 bases at V and 5 bases at J, with 5 bases between. CDR1 is SGHTA and CDR2 is FQGNSA in the germline V gene. Using reference TRBV7-2 and TRBJ2-3 for the parts outside the CDR3, the full variable domain is GAGVSQSPSNKVTEKGKDVELRCDPISGHTALYWYRQSLGQGLEFLIYFQGNSAPDKSGLPSDRFSAERTGGSVSTLTIQRTQQEDSAVYLCASSLIGDTQYFGPGTRLTVL.

The chain joins TRBV10-3 to TRBJ1-5, with TRBD1 identical over 8 bases. The junction had 3 bases not matched to a gene; V was cut back by 6 bases and J by 2 bases. The CDR3 is 14 amino acids. CDR1 and CDR2 from the germline V gene are ENHRY and SYGVKD. CDR3 nucleotides: TGTGCCATCAGAGAGGACAGGGGCAATCAGCCCCAGCATTTT. Translation: CAIREDRGNQPQHF.

There are a few counts of this clonotype. Mismatch with germline at one junction end may stem from a read error. The V and J genes are TRBV5-1 and TRBJ1-1; D uncertain. There are 13 residues in the CDR3. Germline V gene sequence: CDR1 SGHRS, CDR2 YFSETQ. The DNA of the CDR3 is TGCGCCGGCAGCCCGGAAGTACCCACTGAAGCTTTCTTT. It codes for CAGSPEVPTEAFF.

The chain is built from TRBV7-2 and TRBJ2-6; the D is unclear. Germline CDR1 and CDR2: SGHTA and FQGNSA. The CDR3 runs to 16 residues. Trimming stripped 1 base from V and 0 bases from J, with 7 bases between. CDR3 loop: CASSLGPSSGANVLTF. The CDR3 coding sequence is TGTGCCAGCAGCTTAGGTCCCAGCTCTGGGGCCAACGTCCTGACTTTC.

This clonotype came up a few times. The chain combines TRBV7-9 with TRBJ2-7; a possible D gene is TRBD2 (7 bases). The CDR3 runs 15 residues. Germline V gene lookup returns CDR1 SEHNR and CDR2 FQNEAQ (reference sequence). V lost 1 base and J 2 bases, leaving 12 bases between the germline ends. CDR3 protein: CASSLGGGHPYEQYF. DNA of the CDR3: TGTGCCAGCAGCTTAGGGGGGGGACATCCCTACGAGCAGTACTTC.

This clonotype showed up just a few times. The chain is built from TRBV27 and TRBJ2-6; D is unresolved. Germline V lookup: CDR1 MNHEY, CDR2 SMNVEV (reference sequence). Trimming removed 3 bases at V and 0 bases at J, with 3 bases between. The CDR3 is 14 amino acids. The CDR3 sequence: CASSFHSGANVLTF. The CDR3 DNA follows: TGTGCCAGCAGTTTTCACTCTGGGGCCAACGTCCTGACTTTC.

The chain employs TRBV5-1 and TRBJ2-2, with D tentatively TRBD1 (6 bases). Germline lookup yields CDR1 SGHRS and CDR2 YFSETQ. V lost 5 bases to trimming and J lost 7 bases, with 18 bases between them. CDR3 size: 15 residues. This CDR3 reads CASRWSGDFGGELFF. CDR3 in DNA: TGCGCCAGCAGATGGTCAGGGGATTTCGGCGGGGAGCTGTTTTTT.

The chain is built from TRBV7-3 and TRBJ2-1, with D perhaps matching TRBD1 (6 bases). The germline CDR1 and CDR2 sequences are SGHTA and FQGTGA. Deletions cut 4 bases from V and 10 bases from J, with 26 bases between. CDR3 length: 17 amino acids. CDR3 sequence (DNA): TGTGCCAGCAGCTCGCAGTGGGGCAGGGGCAAGTTGGACGAGCAGTTCTTC. It specifies CASSSQWGRGKLDEQFF. The full variable domain, its missing parts supplied by reference TRBV7-3 and TRBJ2-1, is GAGVSQTPSNKVTEKGKYVELRCDPISGHTALYWYRQSLGQGPEFLIYFQGTGAADDSGLPNDRFFAVRPEGSVSTLKIQRTERGDSAVYLCASSSQWGRGKLDEQFFGPGTRLTVL.

This clonotype was detected only a few times. The chain is built from TRBV5-1 and TRBJ2-3, with TRBD1 matching over 7 bases. V shed 4 bases, J shed 0 bases, and the junction held 8 bases outside the gene matches. There are 16 residues in the CDR3. CDR1 is SGHRS, CDR2 YFSETQ, per germline. This CDR3 reads CASSATGQLSTDTQYF. In DNA form, the CDR3 reads TGCGCCAGCAGCGCAACGGGACAGCTTAGCACAGATACGCAGTATTTT.

The chain employs TRBV7-2 and TRBJ1-4, with TRBD1 as a possible D gene (5 bases). The CDR3 consists of 15 residues. In germline, CDR1 is SGHTA, CDR2 FQGNSA. The ends were cut back, 6 bases at V and 5 bases at J, with 16 bases in the middle. CDR3 sequence (DNA): TGTGCCAGCAGAAGCGGGACGCCGGGAAATGAAAAACTGTTTTTT. It specifies CASRSGTPGNEKLFF.

J is TRBJ2-6 and V is TRBV6-1; D is undetermined. This CDR3 is 16 amino acids long. V lost 2 bases and J 0 bases, leaving 8 bases between the germline ends. Germline V gene data show CDR1 as MNHNS and CDR2 as SASEGT. CDR3 sequence: CASSEMFLSGANVLTF. CDR3 DNA: TGTGCCAGCAGTGAAATGTTCCTCTCTGGGGCCAACGTCCTGACTTTC.

The V and J genes are TRBV7-2 and TRBJ2-7; D is ambiguous. The CDR3 runs to 14 residues. Germline CDR1 and CDR2: SGHTA and FQGNSA. The V end was cut by 1 base, the J end by 6 bases, with 13 bases between. The chain's CDR3 is CASSLGSGAVEQYF. CDR3 DNA: TGTGCCAGCAGCTTAGGTTCTGGAGCCGTCGAGCAGTACTTC.

The table lists this clonotype with a few counts. The chain joins TRBV6-1 to TRBJ1-5, with TRBD1 identical over 9 bases. CDR3 length equals 15 residues. Germline-derived CDR1 and CDR2 are MNHNS and SASEGT. Germline trimming cut 6 bases from V and 6 bases from J; bases unmatched to any gene: 9. This chain's CDR3 is CASSTTGGRGQPQHF. Here the CDR3 DNA reads TGTGCCAGCAGCACGACAGGGGGAAGGGGTCAGCCCCAGCATTTT.

The chain carries TRBV29-1 and TRBJ2-7, with 13 bases lining up with TRBD2. After removal of 1 base from V and 4 bases from J, the junction contained 4 bases not matched to a gene. CDR1 SQVTM and CDR2 ANQGSEA come from the germline V gene. The CDR3 runs to 15 residues. The CDR3 DNA follows: TGCAGCGTTGAAGGGACTAGCGGGGGTCTGTACGAGCAGTACTTC. This codes for CSVEGTSGGLYEQYF.